Detailed here is one T cell receptor beta chain. Its antigen remains unknown. Produced via immunoSEQ multiplex PCR; TCRdb's table is partial and in-frame only. The table has tens of thousands of clones, 75% to 95% seen once. This entry belongs to a study of OX40 agonist ivuxolimab in advanced cancers. Study-level points and caveats: Blood T cells, both CD4+ and CD8+, expanded clonally by week 6 at 0.1 to 3.0 mg/kg. Expanded peripheral T-cell antigen specificity went undetermined.

The timepoints at which blood was sampled were baseline, cycle 4 day 1, and cycle 7 day 1. Looked up from germline, CDR1 is DFQATT and CDR2 is SNEGSKA (reference sequence). The CDR3 is 11 residues long. V lost 0 bases, J lost 2 bases, and 0 bases lay in between. V and J are TRBV20-1 and TRBJ2-3, with D unresolved. The sample was CD4+ or CD8+ T cells sorted from blood, taken in a trial of the OX40 agonist ivuxolimab. The source is an adult with an advanced solid tumor such as melanoma, head and neck, liver or kidney cancer. CDR3 region: CSARDTDTQYF. CDR3 in DNA: TGCAGTGCTAGAGACACAGATACGCAGTATTTT.